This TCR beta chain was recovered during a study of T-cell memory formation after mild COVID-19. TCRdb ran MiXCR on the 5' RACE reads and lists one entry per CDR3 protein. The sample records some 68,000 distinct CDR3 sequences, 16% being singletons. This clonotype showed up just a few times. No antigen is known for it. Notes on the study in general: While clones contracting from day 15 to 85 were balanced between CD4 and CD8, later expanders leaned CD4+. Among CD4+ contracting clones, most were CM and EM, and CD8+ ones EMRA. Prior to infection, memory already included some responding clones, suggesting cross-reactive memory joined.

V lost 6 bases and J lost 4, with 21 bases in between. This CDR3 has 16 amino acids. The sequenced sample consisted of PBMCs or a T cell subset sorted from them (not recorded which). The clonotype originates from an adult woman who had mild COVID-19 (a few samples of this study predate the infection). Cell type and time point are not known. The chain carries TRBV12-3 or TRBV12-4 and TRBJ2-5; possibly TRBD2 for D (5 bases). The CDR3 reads CASSTERGAARETQYF. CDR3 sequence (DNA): TGTGCCAGCAGCACAGAACGGGGAGCGGCTAGAGAGACCCAGTACTTC.